The rows below give T cell receptor beta chains drawn from one sample of a study of cytomegalovirus exposure and HLA in healthy donors. The assay was immunoSEQ multiplex PCR, and TCRdb's table has in-frame clones only and misses some. The sample records 140,000 to 150,000 clones, roughly 80% being singletons. Sequencing was carried out using PBMCs. These receptors came from a man aged 40-49 years in good health and CMV-seronegative. Each CDR3 is given with its conserved first and last residue. The D gene is left open where the match is weak. Size is omitted from some rows. Given values are once, few, many or a class for expanded clones.

J gene	D gene	clone size	V gene	CDR3 protein	CDR3 DNA
TRBJ2-5	.	.	TRBV6-4	CASSDCLESCGVKETQYF	TGTGCCAGCAGTGACTGCTTAGAGTCTTGCGGGGTAAAAGAGACCCAGTACTTC
TRBJ2-7	TRBD2	.	TRBV2	CASREYSTSGGLGEQYF	TGTGCCAGCAGGGAATACTCGACTAGCGGGGGCCTTGGGGAGCAGTACTTC
TRBJ2-1	TRBD1	.	TRBV5-1	CASSSYGGQGRGEQFF	TGCGCCAGCAGCTCTTACGGGGGACAGGGAAGGGGTGAGCAGTTCTTC
TRBJ1-2	TRBD1	.	TRBV6-6	CASKRPGQGFYTF	TGTGCCAGCAAACGGCCGGGACAGGGGTTTTACACCTTC
TRBJ1-4	TRBD1	.	TRBV30	CAWSPGTATEKLFF	TGTGCCTGGAGTCCCGGGACAGCCACTGAAAAACTGTTTTTT
TRBJ2-5	TRBD2	.	TRBV7-9	CASSLTASGQETQYF	TGTGCCAGCAGCTTAACGGCTAGCGGGCAAGAGACCCAGTACTTC
TRBJ2-7	TRBD1	.	TRBV28	CASSGQGWSYEQYF	TGTGCCAGCAGCGGACAGGGGTGGTCCTACGAGCAGTACTTC
TRBJ2-3	.	few	TRBV4-3	CASSQVGGTDTQYF	TGCGCCAGCAGCCAAGTCGGGGGCACAGATACGCAGTATTTT
TRBJ1-3	.	.	TRBV21-1	CASSKERELRNTIYF	TGTGCCAGCAGCAAAGAGCGGGAACTGAGAAACACCATATATTTT
TRBJ1-6	.	.	TRBV30	CAWSGQENYNSPLHF	TGTGCCTGGAGTGGACAGGAGAACTATAATTCCCCCCTCCACTTT
TRBJ2-7	.	few	TRBV7-2	CASSRMTGSGLYEQYF	TGTGCCAGCAGCCGAATGACAGGTTCGGGTCTCTACGAGCAGTACTTC
TRBJ1-5	.	.	TRBV6-6	CASSYSRQSQNQPQHF	TGTGCCAGCAGTTACTCCCGACAGAGCCAAAATCAGCCCCAGCATTTT
TRBJ1-1	.	few	TRBV5-4	CASSLSGPGGTEAFF	TGTGCCAGCAGCTTGTCTGGGCCCGGAGGGACTGAAGCTTTCTTT
TRBJ2-6	.	.	TRBV11-1	CASSPWSPAGANVLTF	TGTGCCAGCAGCCCCTGGTCCCCAGCTGGGGCCAACGTCCTGACTTTC
TRBJ1-2	TRBD1	few	TRBV5-1	CASSSTQGVNYGYTF	TGCGCCAGCAGCTCAACACAGGGGGTTAACTATGGCTACACCTTC
TRBJ1-1	.	once	TRBV5-4	CASTPGGNTEAFF	TGTGCCAGCACTCCCGGGGGGAACACTGAAGCTTTCTTT
TRBJ1-2	TRBD1	.	TRBV5-1	CASSAGTGTNYGYTF	TGCGCCAGCAGCGCCGGGACAGGCACTAACTATGGCTACACCTTC
TRBJ2-3	.	.	TRBV19	CASSLLSTDTQYF	TGTGCCAGTAGTTTACTTAGCACAGATACGCAGTATTTT
TRBJ1-4	.	.	TRBV5-1	CASSPVGGEEKLFF	TGCGCCAGCAGCCCTGTGGGGGGAGAAGAAAAACTGTTTTTT
TRBJ1-5	.	.	TRBV18	CASSPGRNQPQHF	TGTGCCAGCTCACCTGGGAGAAATCAGCCCCAGCATTTT
TRBJ1-2	TRBD1	.	TRBV9	CASSYDRGDGYTF	TGTGCCAGCAGCTATGACAGGGGAGATGGCTACACCTTC
TRBJ2-2	TRBD2	.	TRBV7-2	CASSPSGTSLPGELFF	TGTGCCAGCAGCCCCTCAGGGACTAGCTTGCCCGGGGAGCTGTTTTTT
TRBJ2-1	TRBD2	.	TRBV23-1	CASSQGLAGDFRFYEQFF	TGCGCCAGCAGTCAAGGGCTAGCGGGGGACTTTCGTTTCTATGAGCAGTTCTTC
TRBJ2-1	.	.	TRBV5-6	CASSLVDREGKGQFF	TGTGCCAGCAGCTTGGTGGACAGGGAGGGCAAAGGGCAGTTCTTC
TRBJ1-5	TRBD1	.	TRBV27	CASSVRQGRGNQPQHF	TGTGCCAGCAGTGTCCGACAGGGGAGAGGTAATCAGCCCCAGCATTTT
TRBJ2-2	TRBD2	.	TRBV5-1	CASSLSKTGTSGYTGELFF	TGCGCCAGCAGCTTGTCGAAAACCGGGACTAGCGGTTACACCGGGGAGCTGTTTTTT
TRBJ1-2	.	.	TRBV6-5	CASSYQVRSDYGYTF	TGTGCCAGCAGTTACCAGGTCCGGTCAGACTATGGCTACACCTTC
TRBJ1-6	.	.	TRBV6-6	CASRGNSPLHF	TGTGCCAGCCGGGGAAATTCACCCCTCCACTTT
TRBJ2-5	.	.	TRBV7-9	CASSYRDNQETQYF	TGTGCCAGCAGTTACCGGGACAACCAAGAGACCCAGTACTTC
TRBJ1-1	TRBD1	few	TRBV5-1	CASSWTGSRAEAFF	TGCGCCAGCAGTTGGACAGGATCGAGGGCTGAAGCTTTCTTT
TRBJ2-5	.	.	TRBV15	CATSNQGPRYF	TGTGCCACCAGCAATCAGGGGCCCCGGTACTTC
TRBJ2-1	.	.	TRBV6-4	CASSPSSYNEQFF	TGTGCCAGCAGTCCCAGCTCCTACAATGAGCAGTTCTTC